The clone carrying this T cell receptor (beta chain) was counted at least ten times. Antigen: not known. The length of the CDR3 is 14 residues. Germline V gene sequence: CDR1 KGHSH, CDR2 LQKENI. V was cut by 2 bases and J by 5 bases, with 9 bases left in between. The data derive from a study of early T cells in non-severe SARS-CoV-2 infection. Study information: The input, bulk RNA from unsorted whole blood, was sequenced, and chains were unpaired. General study results and limits: Matches to VDJdb favored anti-spike CD8 responses and missed private and CD4 specificities.

In the library, individual cDNA molecules carried attached unique molecular identifiers. TCRdb called the 5' RACE reads again in MiXCR, with one record for every CDR3 protein. The sample carries about 46,000 distinct CDR3 sequences, approximately 5.9% recorded once. The receptor's source is an adult who was a healthcare worker with PCR-confirmed SARS-CoV-2 infection or an uninfected control (not recorded which). Sequencing used whole blood, obtained at baseline. The genes are TRBV18 and TRBJ1-4, with D uncertain. CDR3 sequence: CASSPTPGNEKLFF. CDR3 DNA: TGTGCCAGCTCACCAACCCCCGGGAATGAAAAACTGTTTTTT.